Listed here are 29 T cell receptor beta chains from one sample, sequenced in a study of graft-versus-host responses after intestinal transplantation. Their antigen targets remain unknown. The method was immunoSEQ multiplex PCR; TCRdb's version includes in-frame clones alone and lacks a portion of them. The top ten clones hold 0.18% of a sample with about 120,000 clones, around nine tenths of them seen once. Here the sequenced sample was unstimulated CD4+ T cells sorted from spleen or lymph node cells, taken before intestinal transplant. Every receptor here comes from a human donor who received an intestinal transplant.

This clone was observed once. CDR3 nucleotides: TGTGCCGGCGGGACTAGCGGGGGGTCATCCTACAATGAGCAGTTCTTC. This translates into CAGGTSGGSSYNEQFF. The J gene is TRBJ2-1, the V gene TRBV7-9; 15 bases map to TRBD2. J was trimmed by 1 base and V by 11 bases; bases with no gene match: 6. CDR3 length: 16 amino acids. Germline CDR1 reads SEHNR; CDR2 reads FQNEAQ (reference sequence).

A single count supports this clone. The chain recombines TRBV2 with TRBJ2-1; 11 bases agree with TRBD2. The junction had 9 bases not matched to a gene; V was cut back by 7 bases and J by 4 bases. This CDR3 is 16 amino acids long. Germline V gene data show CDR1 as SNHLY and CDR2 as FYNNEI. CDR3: CASIPQTSGAYNEQFF. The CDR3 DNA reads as TGTGCCAGCATACCCCAGACTAGCGGGGCTTACAATGAGCAGTTCTTC.

The CDR3 protein is CASSLVGTSGSTDTQYF. The CDR3 region has the DNA TGTGCCAGCAGCTTAGTGGGGACTAGCGGGAGCACAGATACGCAGTATTTT. This chain joins TRBV7-2 and TRBJ2-3; 12 positions agree with TRBD2. This CDR3 is built from 17 residues. Trimming took 1 base from V and 0 from J; bases not matched to a gene: 2. Germline CDR1 and CDR2: SGHTA and FQGNSA.

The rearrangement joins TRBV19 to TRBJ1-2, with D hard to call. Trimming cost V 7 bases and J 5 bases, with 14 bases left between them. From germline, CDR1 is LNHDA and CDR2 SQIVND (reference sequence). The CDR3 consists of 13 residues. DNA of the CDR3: TGTGCCAGTACCCGTGCGGCGACGTATGGCTACACCTTC. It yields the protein CASTRAATYGYTF.

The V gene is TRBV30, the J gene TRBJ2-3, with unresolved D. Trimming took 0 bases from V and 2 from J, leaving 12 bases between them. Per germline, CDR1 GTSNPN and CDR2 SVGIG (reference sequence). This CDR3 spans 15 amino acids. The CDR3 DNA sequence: TGTGCCTGGAGTGTAGGTGGCGGTTACACAGATACGCAGTATTTT. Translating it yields CAWSVGGGYTDTQYF.

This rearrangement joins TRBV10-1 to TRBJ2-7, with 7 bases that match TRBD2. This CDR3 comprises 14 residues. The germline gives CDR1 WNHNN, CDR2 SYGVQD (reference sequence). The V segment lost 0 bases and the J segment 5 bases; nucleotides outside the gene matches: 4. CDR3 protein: CASSESRGWDEQYF. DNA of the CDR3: TGCGCCAGCAGTGAGTCGCGGGGGTGGGACGAGCAGTACTTC.

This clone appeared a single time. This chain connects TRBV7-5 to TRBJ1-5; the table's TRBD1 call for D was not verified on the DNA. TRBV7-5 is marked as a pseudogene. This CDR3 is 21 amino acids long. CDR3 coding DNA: TGTGTCAGAAGCTTCCCCCTCCGGGACAGGGGCTTCCCGCCTCTCTGTCAGCCCCAGCATTTT. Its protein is CVRSFPLRDRGFPPLCQPQHF.

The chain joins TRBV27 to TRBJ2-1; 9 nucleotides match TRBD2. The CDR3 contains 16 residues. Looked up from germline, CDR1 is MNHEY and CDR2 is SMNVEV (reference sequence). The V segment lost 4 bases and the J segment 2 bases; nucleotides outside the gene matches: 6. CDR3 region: CASSWGGGGAYNEQFF. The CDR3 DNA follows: TGTGCCAGCAGTTGGGGGGGCGGGGGGGCCTACAATGAGCAGTTCTTC.

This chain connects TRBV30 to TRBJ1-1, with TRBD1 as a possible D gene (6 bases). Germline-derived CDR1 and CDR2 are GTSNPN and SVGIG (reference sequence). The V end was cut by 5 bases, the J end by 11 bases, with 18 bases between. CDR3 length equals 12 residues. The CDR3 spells CAWSGVTPRAFF. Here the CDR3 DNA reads TGTGCCTGGTCAGGGGTTACCCCGAGGGCTTTCTTT.

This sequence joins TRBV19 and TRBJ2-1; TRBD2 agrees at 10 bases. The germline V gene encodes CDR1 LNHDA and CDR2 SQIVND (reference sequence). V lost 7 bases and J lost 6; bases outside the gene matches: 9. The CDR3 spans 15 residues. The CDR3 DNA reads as TGTGCCAGTACCCCCCGGGCTAGCGGGGGCAATGAGCAGTTCTTC. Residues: CASTPRASGGNEQFF.

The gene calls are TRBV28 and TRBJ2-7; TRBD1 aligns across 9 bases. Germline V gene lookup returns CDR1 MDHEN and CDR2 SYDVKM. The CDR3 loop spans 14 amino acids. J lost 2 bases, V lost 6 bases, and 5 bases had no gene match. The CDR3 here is CASRGTGSTYEQYF. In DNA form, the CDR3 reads TGTGCCAGCAGGGGGACAGGGTCAACCTACGAGCAGTACTTC.

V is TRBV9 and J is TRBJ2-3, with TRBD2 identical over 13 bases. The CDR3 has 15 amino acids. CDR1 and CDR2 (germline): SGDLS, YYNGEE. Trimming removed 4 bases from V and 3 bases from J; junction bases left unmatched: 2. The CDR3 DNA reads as TGTGCCAGCAGCAGGGGACTAGCGGGGACAGATACGCAGTATTTT. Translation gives CASSRGLAGTDTQYF.

CDR3 protein: CASSYNRGNAEAFF. CDR3 DNA: TGTGCCAGCAGCTACAACAGGGGGAATGCTGAAGCTTTCTTT. This chain connects TRBV7-2 to TRBJ1-1, with TRBD1 matching over 8 bases. Germline V gives CDR1 SGHTA, CDR2 FQGNSA. The length of the CDR3 is 14 residues. The V segment lost 4 bases and the J segment 6 bases; nucleotides outside the gene matches: 7. The full variable domain, its missing parts supplied by reference TRBV7-2 and TRBJ1-1, is GAGVSQSPSNKVTEKGKDVELRCDPISGHTALYWYRQSLGQGLEFLIYFQGNSAPDKSGLPSDRFSAERTGGSVSTLTIQRTQQEDSAVYLCASSYNRGNAEAFFGQGTRLTVV.

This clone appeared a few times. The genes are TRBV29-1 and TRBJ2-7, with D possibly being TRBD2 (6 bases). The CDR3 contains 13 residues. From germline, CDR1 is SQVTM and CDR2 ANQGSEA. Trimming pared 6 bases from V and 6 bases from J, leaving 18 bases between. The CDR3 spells CSVFSGPEFEQYF. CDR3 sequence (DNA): TGCAGCGTCTTTAGCGGCCCAGAATTCGAGCAGTACTTC.

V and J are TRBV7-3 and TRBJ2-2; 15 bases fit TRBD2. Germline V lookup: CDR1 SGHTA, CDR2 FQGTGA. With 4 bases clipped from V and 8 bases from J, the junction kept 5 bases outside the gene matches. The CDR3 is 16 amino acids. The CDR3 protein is CASSSGLAGGSGELFF. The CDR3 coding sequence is TGTGCCAGCAGCTCAGGACTAGCGGGAGGGTCTGGGGAGCTGTTTTTT.

For the CDR3, the DNA is TGCAGTGCCTCCGGGGCCTACGAGCAGTACTTC. Encoded protein: CSASGAYEQYF. This chain connects TRBV20-1 to TRBJ2-7, with D possibly matching TRBD2 (5 bases). Germline assignment: CDR1 DFQATT and CDR2 SNEGSKA (reference sequence). The CDR3 length is 11 residues. V lost 6 bases, J lost 2 bases, and 8 bases lay in between.

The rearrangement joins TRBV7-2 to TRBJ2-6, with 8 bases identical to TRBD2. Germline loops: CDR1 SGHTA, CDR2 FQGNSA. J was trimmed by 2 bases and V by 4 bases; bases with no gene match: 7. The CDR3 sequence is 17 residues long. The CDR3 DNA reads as TGTGCCAGCAGCTCCGCGGGGGGAGGCCCTGGGGCCAACGTCCTGACTTTC. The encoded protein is CASSSAGGGPGANVLTF.

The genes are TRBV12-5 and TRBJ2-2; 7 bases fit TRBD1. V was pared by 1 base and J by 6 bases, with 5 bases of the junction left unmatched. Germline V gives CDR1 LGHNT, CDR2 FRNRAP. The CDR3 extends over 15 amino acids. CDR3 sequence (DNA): TGTGCTAGTGGTTTGGCCCTACAGGGGCCCGGGGAGCTGTTTTTT. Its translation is CASGLALQGPGELFF.

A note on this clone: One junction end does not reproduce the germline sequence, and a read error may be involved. The CDR3 DNA is TGTGCCAGCAACTTACTAGCGGGAGGCTACGAGCAGTACTTC. It translates to CASNLLAGGYEQYF. This chain links TRBV11-2 with TRBJ2-7; 12 bases agree with TRBD2. This CDR3 spans 14 amino acids. The germline gives CDR1 SGHAT, CDR2 FQNNGV.

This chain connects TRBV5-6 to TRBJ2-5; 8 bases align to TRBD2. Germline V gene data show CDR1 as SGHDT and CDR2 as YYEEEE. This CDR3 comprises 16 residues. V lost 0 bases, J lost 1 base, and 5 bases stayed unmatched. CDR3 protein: CASSLVGGAAQETQYF. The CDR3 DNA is TGTGCCAGCAGCTTGGTCGGGGGGGCCGCCCAAGAGACCCAGTACTTC.

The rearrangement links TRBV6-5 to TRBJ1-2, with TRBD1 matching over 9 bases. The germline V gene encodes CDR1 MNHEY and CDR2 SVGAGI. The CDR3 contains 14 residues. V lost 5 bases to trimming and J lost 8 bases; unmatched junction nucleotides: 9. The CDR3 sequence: CASSEPGQGKGYTF. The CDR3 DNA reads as TGTGCCAGCAGTGAACCCGGACAGGGGAAGGGCTACACCTTC.

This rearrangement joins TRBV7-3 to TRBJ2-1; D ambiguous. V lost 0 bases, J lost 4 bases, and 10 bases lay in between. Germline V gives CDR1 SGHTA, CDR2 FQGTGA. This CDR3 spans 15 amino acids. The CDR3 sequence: CASSLTGDGYNEQFF. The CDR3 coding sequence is TGTGCCAGCAGCTTAACTGGAGATGGGTACAATGAGCAGTTCTTC.

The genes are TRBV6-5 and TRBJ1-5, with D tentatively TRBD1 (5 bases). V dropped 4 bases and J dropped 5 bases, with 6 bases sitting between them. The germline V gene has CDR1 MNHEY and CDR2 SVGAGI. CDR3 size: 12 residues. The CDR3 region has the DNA TGTGCCAGCAGTTCCAGGGATCAGCCCCAGCATTTT. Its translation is CASSSRDQPQHF.

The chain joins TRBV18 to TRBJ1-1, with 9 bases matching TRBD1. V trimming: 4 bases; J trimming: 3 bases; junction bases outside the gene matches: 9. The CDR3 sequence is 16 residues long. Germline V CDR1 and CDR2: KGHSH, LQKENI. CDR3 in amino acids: CASSQQTGGADTEAFF. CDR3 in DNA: TGTGCCAGCTCACAGCAAACAGGGGGCGCAGACACTGAAGCTTTCTTT. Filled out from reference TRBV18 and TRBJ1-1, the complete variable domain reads NAGVMQNPRHLVRRRGQEARLRCSPMKGHSHVYWYRQLPEEGLKFMVYLQKENIIDESGMPKERFSAEFPKEGPSILRIQQVVRGDSAAYFCASSQQTGGADTEAFFGQGTRLTVV.

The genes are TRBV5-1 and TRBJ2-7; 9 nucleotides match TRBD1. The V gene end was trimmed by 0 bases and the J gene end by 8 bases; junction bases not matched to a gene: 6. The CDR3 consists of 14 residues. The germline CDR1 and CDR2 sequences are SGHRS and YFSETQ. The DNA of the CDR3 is TGCGCCAGCAGCTTGGTGGGACAGGGAGAAAAGCAGTACTTC. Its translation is CASSLVGQGEKQYF.

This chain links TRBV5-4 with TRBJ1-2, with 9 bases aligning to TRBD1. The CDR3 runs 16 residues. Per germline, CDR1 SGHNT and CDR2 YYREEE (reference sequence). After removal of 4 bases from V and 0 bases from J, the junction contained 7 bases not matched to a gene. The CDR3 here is CASSPGQGIANYGYTF. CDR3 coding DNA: TGTGCCAGCAGCCCCGGACAGGGGATAGCTAACTATGGCTACACCTTC.

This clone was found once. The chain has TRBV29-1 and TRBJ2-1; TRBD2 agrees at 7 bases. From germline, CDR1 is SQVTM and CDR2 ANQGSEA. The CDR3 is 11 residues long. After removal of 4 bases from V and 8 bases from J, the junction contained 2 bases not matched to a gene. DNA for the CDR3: TGCAGCGTTGCGGCGGGGGATGAGCAGTTCTTC. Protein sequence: CSVAAGDEQFF.

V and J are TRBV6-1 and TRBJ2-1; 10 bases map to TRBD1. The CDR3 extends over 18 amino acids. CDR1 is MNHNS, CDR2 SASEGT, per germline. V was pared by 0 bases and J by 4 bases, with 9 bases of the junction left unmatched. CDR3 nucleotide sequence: TGTGCCAGCAGTGAAGCGGGGAGGGGACAGGGGCGGTACAATGAGCAGTTCTTC. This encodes CASSEAGRGQGRYNEQFF.

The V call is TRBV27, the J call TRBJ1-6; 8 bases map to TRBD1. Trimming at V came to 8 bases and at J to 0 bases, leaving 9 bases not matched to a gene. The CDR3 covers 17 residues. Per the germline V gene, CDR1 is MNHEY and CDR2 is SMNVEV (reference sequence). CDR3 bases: TGTGCCAGCCGCCGGGACAGGTTGAGCTCCTATAATTCACCCCTCCACTTT. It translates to CASRRDRLSSYNSPLHF.